This T cell receptor beta chain was sequenced in a study of blood T cell repertoires in COVID-19. The CDR3 spans 15 residues. The junction had 4 bases not matched to a gene; V was cut back by 0 bases and J by 9 bases. Germline V lookup: CDR1 SGDLS, CDR2 YYNGEE. The table came from immunoSEQ multiplex PCR; TCRdb's copy has only in-frame clones and leaves some out. The sample has about 160,000 clones; around nine tenths are singletons. V gene TRBV9 combines with J gene TRBJ2-4; 12 bases match TRBD2. The sequencing input was peripheral blood. This TCR was sampled from an older woman with COVID-19, enrolled during active disease. Here the CDR3 DNA reads TGTGCCAGCAGCGTAGATGTGACTAGCGGGGGCATTCAGTACTTC. Translated: CASSVDVTSGGIQYF.